Shown below are 25 T cell receptor beta chains from a single sample sequenced in a study of blood T cell repertoires in COVID-19. TCRdb's table, derived via immunoSEQ multiplex PCR, lists solely in-frame clones and lacks some. This table holds around 350,000 clones, around 87% found once. Material: peripheral blood. Every receptor here comes from a human donor in a cohort sampled during active COVID-19.

The chain couples TRBV12-3 or TRBV12-4 to TRBJ1-1, with D unresolved. The germline V and J ends were trimmed by 0 bases and 1 base, with 3 bases remaining between them. CDR3 length: 13 amino acids. The CDR3 spells CASSLAGNTEAFF. The DNA for the CDR3 is TGTGCCAGCAGTTTAGCCGGGAACACTGAAGCTTTCTTT.

The chain employs TRBV5-1 and TRBJ2-3; TRBD1 agrees at 8 bases. CDR1 and CDR2 (germline): SGHRS, YFSETQ. The CDR3 is 15 amino acids. The J segment lost 0 bases and the V segment lost 2 bases, leaving 2 bases of the junction unmatched. As DNA, the CDR3 is TGCGCCAGCAGCTTCGGGACAGGTAGCACAGATACGCAGTATTTT. Translated, it gives CASSFGTGSTDTQYF. The full variable domain, its missing parts supplied by reference TRBV5-1 and TRBJ2-3, is KAGVTQTPRYLIKTRGQQVTLSCSPISGHRSVSWYQQTPGQGLQFLFEYFSETQRNKGNFPGRFSGRQFSNSRSEMNVSTLELGDSALYLCASSFGTGSTDTQYFGPGTRLTVL.

This clone was detected only a few times. The chain uses TRBV19 and TRBJ1-3; D ambiguous. CDR3 length equals 14 residues. Germline V gene lookup returns CDR1 LNHDA and CDR2 SQIVND (reference sequence). The V end was cut by 9 bases, the J end by 4 bases, with 16 bases between. The CDR3 reads CASRTGLRGNTIYF. The CDR3 bases are TGTGCCAGCCGGACGGGATTAAGAGGAAACACCATATATTTT. The whole variable domain, remainder taken from reference TRBV19 and TRBJ1-3, is DGGITQSPKYLFRKEGQNVTLSCEQNLNHDAMYWYRQDPGQGLRLIYYSQIVNDFQKGDIAEGYSVSREKKESFPLTVTSAQKNPTAFYLCASRTGLRGNTIYFGEGSWLTVV.

The chain employs TRBV11-2 and TRBJ1-2, with D tentatively TRBD1 (6 bases). The CDR3 sequence is 13 residues long. The germline CDR1 and CDR2 sequences are SGHAT and FQNNGV. V was pared by 1 base and J by 3 bases, with 6 bases between. CDR3 in DNA: TGTGCCAGCAGCTTAGGGGGGCACTATGGCTACACCTTC. This encodes CASSLGGHYGYTF.

This chain joins TRBV9 and TRBJ1-5, with 7 nucleotides matching TRBD1. The trim removed 3 bases at V and 3 bases at J, leaving 9 bases unmatched. CDR1 is SGDLS and CDR2 is YYNGEE in the germline V gene. This CDR3 has 16 residues. CDR3 bases: TGTGCCAGCAGCGCACCTACGGGACAGTTCAATCAGCCCCAGCATTTT. This gives the protein CASSAPTGQFNQPQHF.

V usage is TRBV5-1 and J usage is TRBJ2-1, with TRBD1 matching over 8 bases. Germline V gene data show CDR1 as SGHRS and CDR2 as YFSETQ. The CDR3 extends over 16 amino acids. V lost 0 bases, J lost 3 bases, and 5 bases stayed unmatched. CDR3 residues: CASSLVDRGIYNEQFF. CDR3 nucleotides: TGCGCCAGCAGCTTGGTCGACAGGGGAATCTACAATGAGCAGTTCTTC.

In this sample, this clone turned up once. The genes are TRBV5-1 and TRBJ2-2; 9 bases are shared with TRBD2. The trim removed 4 bases at V and 2 bases at J, leaving 18 bases unmatched. Per germline, CDR1 SGHRS and CDR2 YFSETQ. CDR3 length: 20 residues. DNA of the CDR3: TGCGCCAGCAGCCAATTTTCGACTAGCGGCCGACTATTAAACACCGGGGAGCTGTTTTTT. Protein sequence: CASSQFSTSGRLLNTGELFF.

V and J are TRBV19 and TRBJ2-7; 8 bases agree with TRBD2. The CDR3 has 14 amino acids. After removal of 5 bases from V and 2 bases from J, the junction contained 5 bases not matched to a gene. The germline V gene encodes CDR1 LNHDA and CDR2 SQIVND (reference sequence). This CDR3 is CASSPAGGPYEQYF. The CDR3 nucleotides are TGTGCCAGTAGTCCCGCGGGAGGCCCCTACGAGCAGTACTTC.

The V gene is TRBV9, the J gene TRBJ2-2; unclear D gene. Germline V gene lookup returns CDR1 SGDLS and CDR2 YYNGEE. The V gene lost 0 bases and the J gene lost 0 bases, with 3 bases spanning the gap. This CDR3 contains 14 residues. This CDR3 reads CASSVAANTGELFF. The CDR3 nucleotides read TGTGCCAGCAGCGTAGCGGCGAACACCGGGGAGCTGTTTTTT.

The genes are TRBV7-2 and TRBJ1-6; D unclear. V shed 5 bases and J shed 6 bases, with 5 bases lying between them. Per germline, CDR1 SGHTA and CDR2 FQGNSA. This CDR3 region has 12 residues. In DNA, the CDR3 is TGTGCCAGCAGCCCAGTTAATTCACCCCTCCACTTT. Its protein is CASSPVNSPLHF.

V gene TRBV5-1 combines with J gene TRBJ2-7; 9 bases fit TRBD1. Germline-derived CDR1 and CDR2 are SGHRS and YFSETQ. The CDR3 spans 13 residues. Germline trimming cut 5 bases from V and 4 bases from J; bases unmatched to any gene: 4. Here the CDR3 reads CASRQGASYEQYF. DNA of the CDR3: TGCGCCAGCAGACAGGGGGCGAGTTACGAGCAGTACTTC. Full variable domain (remainder filled in from reference TRBV5-1 and TRBJ2-7): KAGVTQTPRYLIKTRGQQVTLSCSPISGHRSVSWYQQTPGQGLQFLFEYFSETQRNKGNFPGRFSGRQFSNSRSEMNVSTLELGDSALYLCASRQGASYEQYFGPGTRLTVT.

The rearrangement uses TRBV3-1 (or the pseudogene TRBV3-2) and TRBJ1-6; D is unresolved. CDR1 is LGHDT, CDR2 YNNKEL, per germline (reference sequence). The length of the CDR3 is 14 residues. The ends were cut back, 3 bases at V and 6 bases at J, with 9 bases in the middle. The CDR3 reads CASSHEGSNSPLHF. The CDR3 DNA sequence: TGTGCCAGCAGCCACGAAGGGAGTAATTCACCCCTCCACTTT.

The chain links TRBV5-5 to TRBJ2-7; possible D gene TRBD2, 5 bases. The germline V gene encodes CDR1 SGHKS and CDR2 YYEKEE (reference sequence). V lost 6 bases and J lost 2, with 15 bases in between. The CDR3 length is 14 residues. The CDR3 DNA follows: TGTGCCAGCAACTTTCTACTAGACCCCTACGAGCAGTACTTC. Its translation is CASNFLLDPYEQYF. Drawing the rest from reference TRBV5-5 and TRBJ2-7, the complete variable domain is DAGVTQSPTHLIKTRGQQVTLRCSPISGHKSVSWYQQVLGQGPQFIFQYYEKEERGRGNFPDRFSARQFPNYSSELNVNALLLGDSALYLCASNFLLDPYEQYFGPGTRLTVT.

The rearrangement joins TRBV5-6 to TRBJ2-7, with D possibly being TRBD2 (5 bases). Germline V gene data show CDR1 as SGHDT and CDR2 as YYEEEE. CDR3 length: 14 residues. Trimming took off 0 bases at V and 4 bases at J, with 11 bases between the two ends. The CDR3 spells CASSLGTGAYEQYF. CDR3 DNA: TGTGCCAGCAGCTTGGGGACTGGAGCTTACGAGCAGTACTTC.

CDR3 sequence reads: CASSLFGLQNNEQFF. CDR3 DNA sequence: TGCGCCAGCAGCTTGTTTGGACTCCAAAACAATGAGCAGTTCTTC. The chain employs TRBV5-1 and TRBJ2-1; tentatively, D is TRBD2 (5 bases). The ends were cut back, 1 base at V and 5 bases at J, with 13 bases in the middle. This CDR3 comprises 15 residues. The V gene's germline CDR1 is SGHRS and CDR2 YFSETQ.

The chain recombines TRBV6-5 with TRBJ1-5; 8 bases fit TRBD1. V lost 6 bases and J lost 6; bases outside the gene matches: 7. This CDR3 spans 14 amino acids. Germline lookup yields CDR1 MNHEY and CDR2 SVGAGI. The CDR3 loop is CASREDREVQPQHF. CDR3 in DNA: TGTGCCAGCAGGGAGGACAGGGAAGTTCAGCCCCAGCATTTT.

The chain has TRBV5-1 and TRBJ1-4; 7 bases agree with TRBD1. The V gene end was trimmed by 5 bases and the J gene end by 11 bases; junction bases not matched to a gene: 9. There are 13 residues in the CDR3. Germline V gene data show CDR1 as SGHRS and CDR2 as YFSETQ. The CDR3 nucleotides read TGCGCCAGCAGGGAATCGGACAGGAATAAACTGTTTTTT. Amino acid sequence: CASRESDRNKLFF.

The chain employs TRBV19 and TRBJ1-5; a possible D gene is TRBD1 (5 bases). Germline-derived CDR1 and CDR2 are LNHDA and SQIVND (reference sequence). The CDR3 runs 16 residues. Trimming took 2 bases from V and 0 from J, leaving 11 bases between them. The CDR3 region is CASSIIGGYSNQPQHF. The CDR3 DNA reads TGTGCCAGTAGTATAATCGGGGGGTATAGCAATCAGCCCCAGCATTTT.

The V gene is TRBV4-1, the J gene TRBJ2-1; 8 bases agree with TRBD1. Per germline, CDR1 MGHRA and CDR2 YSYEKL. The J segment lost 4 bases and the V segment lost 6 bases, leaving 8 bases of the junction unmatched. The CDR3 extends over 15 amino acids. CDR3 in DNA: TGCGCCAGCAGACAGACAGGGGCTTTTTACAATGAGCAGTTCTTC. It encodes CASRQTGAFYNEQFF.

The genes are TRBV28 and TRBJ2-1; 10 bases fit TRBD2. This CDR3 spans 14 amino acids. V lost 6 bases, J lost 5 bases, and 4 bases stayed unmatched. Per the germline V gene, CDR1 is MDHEN and CDR2 is SYDVKM. CDR3 region: CASRRTSGNNEQFF. CDR3 coding DNA: TGTGCCAGCAGGCGGACTAGCGGAAACAATGAGCAGTTCTTC.

The chain has TRBV10-3 and TRBJ2-7; 10 positions match TRBD2. The CDR3 has 15 amino acids. V was clipped by 0 bases and J by 4 bases; unmatched bases: 3. Germline CDR1 and CDR2: ENHRY and SYGVKD. DNA for the CDR3: TGTGCCATCAGTGAGTCGAGCGGGGGGGCTTACGAGCAGTACTTC. It yields the protein CAISESSGGAYEQYF.

This rearrangement joins TRBV6-5 to TRBJ1-6, with 7 bases that match TRBD1. Germline V gene sequence: CDR1 MNHEY, CDR2 SVGAGI. The CDR3 has 16 residues. V lost 2 bases to trimming and J lost 5 bases; unmatched junction nucleotides: 6. CDR3 amino acids: CASSYRGGANNSPLHF. The CDR3 DNA sequence: TGTGCCAGCAGTTACAGAGGGGGCGCGAATAATTCACCCCTCCACTTT.

The V gene is TRBV6-1, the J gene TRBJ1-1; D not resolved. Per the germline V gene, CDR1 is MNHNS and CDR2 is SASEGT. Trimming took off 0 bases at V and 8 bases at J, with 7 bases between the two ends. The length of the CDR3 is 12 residues. CDR3 region: CASSEASFEAFF. In DNA form, the CDR3 reads TGTGCCAGCAGTGAAGCTAGTTTCGAAGCTTTCTTT.

This chain links TRBV4-1 with TRBJ2-2; 12 positions agree with TRBD2. The CDR3 contains 16 residues. J gave up 7 bases and V 4 bases, and 7 bases lay outside the gene matches. Germline V lookup: CDR1 MGHRA, CDR2 YSYEKL. The CDR3 loop reads CASSPLLAGGSGELFF. The CDR3 DNA reads as TGCGCCAGCAGCCCCCTGCTAGCGGGAGGGAGCGGGGAGCTGTTTTTT.

This sequence joins TRBV27 and TRBJ1-1; perhaps TRBD1 as D (6 bases). CDR1 MNHEY and CDR2 SMNVEV come from the germline V gene (reference sequence). The V gene lost 0 bases and the J gene lost 5 bases, with 13 bases spanning the gap. The CDR3 consists of 15 residues. The CDR3, as DNA: TGTGCCAGCAGTTTATCGGCCGAGGGGGGGACTGAAGCTTTCTTT. It specifies CASSLSAEGGTEAFF.